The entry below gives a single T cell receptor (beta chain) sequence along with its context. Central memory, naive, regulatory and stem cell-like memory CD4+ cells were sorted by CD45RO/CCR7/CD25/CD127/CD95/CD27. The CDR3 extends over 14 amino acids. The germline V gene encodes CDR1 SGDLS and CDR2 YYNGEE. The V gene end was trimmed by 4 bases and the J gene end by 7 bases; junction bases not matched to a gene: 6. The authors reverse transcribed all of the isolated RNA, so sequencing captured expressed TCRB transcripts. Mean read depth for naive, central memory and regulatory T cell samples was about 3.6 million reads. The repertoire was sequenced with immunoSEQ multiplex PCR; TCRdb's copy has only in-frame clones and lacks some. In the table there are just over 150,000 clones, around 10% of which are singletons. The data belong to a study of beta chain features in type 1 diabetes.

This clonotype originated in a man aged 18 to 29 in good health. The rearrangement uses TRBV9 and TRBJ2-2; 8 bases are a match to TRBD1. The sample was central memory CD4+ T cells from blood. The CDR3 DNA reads TGTGCCAGCAGCCGTACAGGGGGTGGCGGGGAGCTGTTTTTT. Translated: CASSRTGGGGELFF.